One and the same sample provided the 14 T cell receptor beta chains below, sequenced in a study of shared clonotypes between healthy human individuals. Profiling relied on immunoSEQ multiplex PCR, and the TCRdb table lists in-frame clones only, not all of them. The sample carries hundreds of thousands of clones, roughly 87% recorded once. Material: memory CD8+ T cells sorted from blood. The subset was: CD45RO+ cells pooled with CCR7-negative TemRA cells. These receptors all stem from a man younger than 35 in good health.

This clone was seen once. V gene TRBV5-6 combines with J gene TRBJ2-7; D is tentatively TRBD1 or TRBD2 (5 bases each). The CDR3 is 11 amino acids. The germline gives CDR1 SGHDT, CDR2 YYEEEE. Trimming removed 1 base at V and 11 bases at J, with 10 bases between. CDR3 DNA sequence: TGTGCCAGCAGCTTGATGGGGGAGAAGTACTTC. Its translation: CASSLMGEKYF.

The gene calls are TRBV5-3 and TRBJ2-1; 11 positions match TRBD2. TRBV5-3 is marked as an open reading frame, function uncertain. Trimming at V came to 3 bases and at J to 2 bases, leaving 19 bases not matched to a gene. The CDR3 has 21 residues. The CDR3: CARSSRTAKGLAGGPYNEQFF. CDR3 coding DNA: TGTGCCAGAAGCTCAAGAACCGCTAAGGGGCTAGCGGGAGGCCCCTACAATGAGCAGTTCTTC.

This chain links TRBV19 with TRBJ2-3; perhaps TRBD2 as D (6 bases). The V gene lost 3 bases and the J gene lost 3 bases, with 28 bases spanning the gap. CDR3 length: 20 residues. CDR1 and CDR2 from the germline V gene are LNHDA and SQIVND (reference sequence). The DNA of the CDR3 is TGTGCCAGTAGTATCATTCACGGGGGTTATGCGGGAATTTCTACAGATACGCAGTATTTT. It specifies CASSIIHGGYAGISTDTQYF.

The rearrangement uses TRBV11-2 and TRBJ2-1; the D gene is possibly TRBD2 (5 bases). V lost 5 bases and J 4 bases, leaving 21 bases between the germline ends. CDR1 is SGHAT and CDR2 is FQNNGV in the germline V gene. The CDR3 consists of 17 residues. The CDR3 is CASSHYKASLVYNEQFF. CDR3 sequence (DNA): TGTGCCAGCAGCCATTACAAGGCTAGCCTAGTTTACAATGAGCAGTTCTTC.

The chain is built from TRBV11-2 and TRBJ2-1; D perhaps matches TRBD2 (6 bases). V was trimmed by 2 bases and J by 8 bases, leaving 10 bases between them. This CDR3 has 13 residues. Germline V CDR1 and CDR2: SGHAT, FQNNGV. The CDR3 sequence: CASSLPLADEQFF. The CDR3 DNA is TGTGCCAGCAGCTTACCGTTAGCGGATGAGCAGTTCTTC.

This clone was seen once. The V gene is TRBV4-3, the J gene TRBJ2-7; D unresolved. Germline-derived CDR1 and CDR2 are LGHNA and YSLEER. Between the trimmed V and J ends, which lost 4 bases and 3 bases, there was a span of 10 bases. There are 13 residues in the CDR3. The CDR3 DNA is TGCGCCAGCAGCCCCTTAGGCAGCTACGAGCAGTACTTC. It yields the protein CASSPLGSYEQYF.

The chain is built from TRBV6-1 and TRBJ1-2, with 7 bases aligning to TRBD1. CDR3 length equals 13 residues. V gave up 4 bases and J gave up 8 bases; unmatched junction bases: 7. Germline lookup yields CDR1 MNHNS and CDR2 SASEGT. CDR3 nucleotides: TGTGCCAGCAGTGTCCCCCAGGGGGACGGCTACACCTTC. It encodes CASSVPQGDGYTF.

The chain recombines TRBV9 with TRBJ2-3; no clear D gene. V dropped 4 bases and J dropped 0 bases, with 12 bases sitting between them. Per the germline V gene, CDR1 is SGDLS and CDR2 is YYNGEE. The CDR3 has 15 amino acids. CDR3 loop: CASSPSLGSTDTQYF. CDR3 coding DNA: TGTGCCAGCAGCCCGAGTTTGGGAAGCACAGATACGCAGTATTTT.

The CDR3 here is CASSLVWMSSYEQYF. The CDR3 DNA reads as TGTGCCAGCAGCTTAGTGTGGATGAGCTCCTACGAGCAGTACTTC. The chain carries TRBV7-8 and TRBJ2-7, with no clear D. The V gene lost 1 base and the J gene lost 0 bases, with 10 bases spanning the gap. The CDR3 runs to 15 residues. Germline assignment: CDR1 SGHVS and CDR2 FQNEAQ.

This sequence joins TRBV5-6 and TRBJ2-7, with D maybe TRBD2 (5 bases). V lost 4 bases to trimming and J lost 0 bases, with 11 bases between them. This CDR3 is built from 14 residues. The germline CDR1 and CDR2 sequences are SGHDT and YYEEEE. The CDR3 sequence is CASSGGRYSYEQYF. The CDR3 DNA follows: TGTGCCAGCAGCGGAGGACGTTACTCCTACGAGCAGTACTTC.

The genes are TRBV12-5 and TRBJ2-1, with TRBD2 matching over 10 bases. This CDR3 has 16 amino acids. The V gene's germline CDR1 is LGHNT and CDR2 FRNRAP. V gave up 6 bases and J gave up 3 bases; unmatched junction bases: 8. CDR3 in DNA: TGTGCTAGTGGCCGACCCGGGACTAGCGACTACAATGAGCAGTTCTTC. Translation: CASGRPGTSDYNEQFF.

This sequence joins TRBV2 and TRBJ1-5; tentatively, D is TRBD1 (6 bases). V was clipped by 5 bases and J by 1 base, with 12 bases between them. CDR1 is SNHLY, CDR2 FYNNEI, per germline. The CDR3 sequence is 15 residues long. CDR3 DNA: TGTGCCAGCAGTTTACTCACAGGGAGCAATCAGCCCCAGCATTTT. Its translation is CASSLLTGSNQPQHF.

CDR3 DNA: TGTGCCAGCAGTTTCACCCCAGGGACCGGGGAGCTGTTTTTT. Amino acid sequence: CASSFTPGTGELFF. The chain has TRBV27 and TRBJ2-2, with a possible D match to TRBD1 (5 bases). The CDR3 has 14 amino acids. CDR1 and CDR2 from the germline V gene are MNHEY and SMNVEV (reference sequence). The ends were cut back, 3 bases at V and 5 bases at J, with 10 bases in the middle.

V gene TRBV21-1 combines with J gene TRBJ2-1. TRBV21-1 is noted as a pseudogene. The CDR3 contains 12 residues. This chain's CDR3 is CASSKEESEQFF. Written as DNA, the CDR3 is TGTGCCAGCAGCAAAGAGGAAAGTGAGCAGTTCTTC.